The 27 T cell receptor beta chains given below trace back to one sample, sequenced in a study of immune cell composition in non-small cell lung cancer. The repertoire was sequenced with immunoSEQ multiplex PCR; TCRdb's copy has only in-frame clones and lacks some. In the table there are 4,500 to 6,000 clones, about 88% of which are singletons. Normal lung was sampled as far from the tumour as possible, at least 3 cm. Sequenced material: non-adjacent lung tissue. All receptors derive from a human donor with non-small cell lung cancer. Some clones in this sample may be carry-over from other donors' samples.

This clone was recorded a few times. The chain employs TRBV2 and TRBJ2-7, with 7 bases that match TRBD2. From germline, CDR1 is SNHLY and CDR2 FYNNEI. The CDR3 consists of 16 residues. J was trimmed by 1 base and V by 0 bases; bases with no gene match: 6. The CDR3 nucleotides are TGTGCCAGCAGTGAAGCTCTAGCGGCAACTTCCTACGAGCAGTACTTC. Residues: CASSEALAATSYEQYF.

The J gene is TRBJ2-2, the V gene TRBV7-8, with 12 bases lining up with TRBD2. Germline CDR1 and CDR2: SGHVS and FQNEAQ. V shed 3 bases and J 5 bases; nucleotides not matched to a gene: 4. The CDR3 contains 16 residues. CDR3 DNA sequence: TGTGCCAGCAGCTTTTTTACTAGCGGGAGGACCGGGGAGCTGTTTTTT. The encoded protein is CASSFFTSGRTGELFF.

This clone was seen just once. The V and J genes are TRBV7-8 and TRBJ2-1, with 9 bases that match TRBD2. Germline values: CDR1 SGHVS, CDR2 FQNEAQ. V lost 5 bases, J lost 15 bases, and 17 bases stayed unmatched. CDR3 length: 15 amino acids. Written as DNA, the CDR3 is TGTGCCAGCAGCGTCGTAGCGGGAGCGGGTGGGGCGTTGTTCTTC. It is translated as CASSVVAGAGGALFF.

The V gene is TRBV29-1, the J gene TRBJ2-7; weak D call: TRBD2 (6 bases). Trimming cost V 5 bases and J 6 bases, with 11 bases left between them. The CDR3 sequence is 11 residues long. The germline V gene has CDR1 SQVTM and CDR2 ANQGSEA. CDR3 loop: CSVRRDGEQYF. CDR3 bases: TGCAGCGTTCGGCGGGACGGCGAGCAGTACTTC.

The chain links TRBV5-6 to TRBJ2-3; D is possibly TRBD2 (5 bases). Germline V gives CDR1 SGHDT, CDR2 YYEEEE. Trimming shortened V by 6 bases and J by 2 bases, and 13 bases separated the two germline ends. The CDR3 length is 14 residues. The CDR3 protein is CASIRTRVTDTQYF. CDR3 DNA: TGTGCCAGCATCAGGACGAGGGTCACAGATACGCAGTATTTT.

A few counts support this clone. DNA for the CDR3: TGCGCCAGCAGCCCGGGACAGGGGACCTACAATGAGCAGTTCTTC. Its protein is CASSPGQGTYNEQFF. The V gene is TRBV5-1, the J gene TRBJ2-1; 10 bases align to TRBD1. In germline, CDR1 is SGHRS, CDR2 YFSETQ. Trimming at V came to 4 bases and at J to 2 bases, leaving 3 bases not matched to a gene. The CDR3 has 15 amino acids.

V usage is TRBV29-1 and J usage is TRBJ2-1; 8 bases fit TRBD2. CDR3 length: 15 amino acids. Trimming removed 4 bases from V and 6 bases from J; junction bases left unmatched: 11. The V gene's germline CDR1 is SQVTM and CDR2 ANQGSEA. CDR3 amino acids: CSVVLSGSRGNEQFF. CDR3 in DNA: TGCAGCGTTGTCCTAAGCGGGAGCCGAGGCAATGAGCAGTTCTTC.

This clone was found a few times. The chain carries TRBV7-2 and TRBJ1-1; 8 bases fit TRBD1. In germline, CDR1 is SGHTA, CDR2 FQGNSA. The CDR3 length is 15 residues. The V and J ends lost 5 bases and 0 bases, in that order; junction bases with no gene match: 5. CDR3 loop: CASSPDRALNTEAFF. DNA for the CDR3: TGTGCCAGCAGCCCGGACAGGGCGCTGAACACTGAAGCTTTCTTT.

The V gene is TRBV5-1, the J gene TRBJ1-1; 7 bases fit TRBD1. Germline-derived CDR1 and CDR2 are SGHRS and YFSETQ. This CDR3 contains 15 residues. V was clipped by 4 bases and J by 4 bases; unmatched bases: 10. This CDR3 reads CASSPEGAKGTEAFF. The DNA for the CDR3 is TGCGCCAGCAGCCCCGAGGGGGCTAAGGGCACTGAAGCTTTCTTT.

The chain combines TRBV9 with TRBJ2-7, with 11 positions matching TRBD2. The CDR3 has 14 residues. The germline V gene has CDR1 SGDLS and CDR2 YYNGEE. The junction had 4 bases not matched to a gene; V was cut back by 5 bases and J by 3 bases. Here the CDR3 reads CASSLTSGNYEQYF. CDR3 DNA sequence: TGTGCCAGCAGTCTGACTAGCGGGAACTACGAGCAGTACTTC.

This chain uses TRBV7-8 with TRBJ2-2; 11 nucleotides agree with TRBD1. In germline, CDR1 is SGHVS, CDR2 FQNEAQ. The J segment lost 4 bases and the V segment lost 8 bases, leaving 15 bases of the junction unmatched. This CDR3 is 18 amino acids long. The CDR3 coding sequence is TGTGCCAGCGGTATCGGGACAGGGGGGACCCTGGTCACCGGGGAGCTGTTTTTT. It encodes CASGIGTGGTLVTGELFF.

V usage is TRBV29-1 and J usage is TRBJ2-3; D ambiguous. CDR1 and CDR2 from the germline V gene are SQVTM and ANQGSEA. The CDR3 covers 13 residues. The ends were cut back, 5 bases at V and 6 bases at J, with 15 bases in the middle. CDR3 protein: CSVLAGPSDTQYF. As DNA, the CDR3 is TGCAGCGTTTTGGCAGGCCCCTCTGATACGCAGTATTTT.

V usage is TRBV29-1 and J usage is TRBJ2-2; D is uncertain. The CDR3 consists of 13 residues. Germline-derived CDR1 and CDR2 are SQVTM and ANQGSEA. Deletions cut 5 bases from V and 4 bases from J, with 11 bases between. CDR3 sequence: CSVSQRTTGELFF. The DNA of the CDR3 is TGCAGCGTTAGTCAGCGAACCACCGGGGAGCTGTTTTTT.

In this sample, this clone turned up a few times. The rearrangement links TRBV4-2 to TRBJ2-1, with 9 bases that match TRBD1. CDR3 length: 17 amino acids. After removal of 1 base from V and 2 bases from J, the junction contained 6 bases not matched to a gene. Looked up from germline, CDR1 is LGHNA and CDR2 is YNFKEQ. The CDR3 sequence is CASSQGGTGSTYNEQFF. CDR3 DNA: TGTGCCAGCAGCCAAGGGGGGACAGGGTCTACCTACAATGAGCAGTTCTTC.

V and J are TRBV19 and TRBJ1-1; no clear D. Germline loops: CDR1 LNHDA, CDR2 SQIVND (reference sequence). The length of the CDR3 is 15 residues. Between the trimmed V and J ends, which lost 0 bases and 1 base, there was a span of 9 bases. CDR3 sequence: CASSIDTTPNTEAFF. The CDR3 region has the DNA TGTGCCAGTAGTATAGACACGACTCCGAACACTGAAGCTTTCTTT.

The chain carries TRBV5-4 and TRBJ1-3; 8 nucleotides align to TRBD1. The CDR3 is made up of 14 amino acids. Germline lookup yields CDR1 SGHNT and CDR2 YYREEE (reference sequence). The junction had 2 bases not matched to a gene; V was cut back by 3 bases and J by 3 bases. In DNA form, the CDR3 reads TGTGCCAGCAGCTCCGACAGGGGTGGAAACACCATATATTTT. This translates into CASSSDRGGNTIYF.

This chain links TRBV10-3 with TRBJ2-7, with a possible D match to TRBD1 (6 bases). This CDR3 is 13 amino acids long. Germline loops: CDR1 ENHRY, CDR2 SYGVKD. With 3 bases removed from V and 6 bases from J, the gap between germline ends came to 12 bases. CDR3: CAISDVQGAEQYF. CDR3 in DNA: TGTGCCATCAGTGACGTACAGGGCGCCGAGCAGTACTTC.

The chain recombines TRBV11-2 with TRBJ2-5; tentatively, D is TRBD1 (7 bases). V was trimmed by 1 base and J by 4 bases, leaving 13 bases between them. Germline CDR1 and CDR2: SGHAT and FQNNGV. CDR3 length: 15 amino acids. CDR3 sequence reads: CASSLGSGGRETQYF. The DNA of the CDR3 is TGTGCCAGCAGCTTAGGGTCAGGGGGGAGAGAGACCCAGTACTTC.

In nucleotides, the CDR3 is TGTGCCAGCAGTTCACAGGGGTGGCACACTGAAGCTTTCTTT. As protein: CASSSQGWHTEAFF. This chain connects TRBV6-5 to TRBJ1-1; 7 bases match TRBD1. Germline CDR1 reads MNHEY; CDR2 reads SVGAGI. The CDR3 runs 14 residues. V lost 4 bases to trimming and J lost 3 bases; unmatched junction nucleotides: 5.

This clone was picked up one time. This chain links TRBV19 with TRBJ2-1, with D perhaps TRBD2 (6 bases). The V and J ends lost 2 bases and 4 bases respectively, with 12 bases between them. The germline V gene has CDR1 LNHDA and CDR2 SQIVND (reference sequence). This CDR3 has 15 amino acids. The CDR3 DNA reads as TGTGCCAGTAGTATAATGCCCGGGGGTTACAATGAGCAGTTCTTC. This gives the protein CASSIMPGGYNEQFF.

This sequence joins TRBV19 and TRBJ1-5; D is perhaps TRBD1 (5 bases). Trimming pared 3 bases from V and 2 bases from J, leaving 11 bases between. This CDR3 is 15 amino acids long. Germline V gene data show CDR1 as LNHDA and CDR2 as SQIVND (reference sequence). The chain's CDR3 is CASSISWGGNQPQHF. CDR3 in DNA: TGTGCCAGTAGTATCTCGTGGGGGGGCAATCAGCCCCAGCATTTT.

The chain uses TRBV28 and TRBJ2-5, with 9 bases matching TRBD2. Per germline, CDR1 MDHEN and CDR2 SYDVKM. The J segment lost 5 bases and the V segment lost 2 bases, leaving 6 bases of the junction unmatched. This CDR3 comprises 15 residues. The CDR3 sequence: CASSLGAGGHETQYF. The CDR3 region has the DNA TGTGCCAGCAGTTTAGGGGCGGGAGGGCATGAGACCCAGTACTTC.

The chain uses TRBV5-6 and TRBJ1-4; D gene unclear. This CDR3 spans 14 amino acids. V gave up 2 bases and J gave up 2 bases, with 7 bases separating them. Germline CDR1 is SGHDT and CDR2 is YYEEEE. Written as DNA, the CDR3 is TGTGCCAGCAGCTTTAAACAGACTAATGAAAAACTGTTTTTT. Its protein is CASSFKQTNEKLFF.

The chain employs TRBV7-9 and TRBJ1-5; TRBD1 matches at 8 bases. J was trimmed by 5 bases and V by 3 bases; bases with no gene match: 6. The V gene's germline CDR1 is SEHNR and CDR2 FQNEAQ (reference sequence). The CDR3 covers 15 residues. CDR3 loop: CASSLTGAGDQPQHF. CDR3 in DNA: TGTGCCAGCAGCTTGACAGGGGCGGGCGATCAGCCCCAGCATTTT. The full variable domain, completed using reference TRBV7-9 and TRBJ1-5, is DTGVSQNPRHKITKRGQNVTFRCDPISEHNRLYWYRQTLGQGPEFLTYFQNEAQLEKSRLLSDRFSAERPKGSFSTLEIQRTEQGDSAMYLCASSLTGAGDQPQHFGDGTRLSIL.

About this clone: One end of the junction fails to match germline, which may point to a read error. This sequence joins TRBV7-2 and TRBJ1-4; 7 bases match TRBD1. CDR3 length equals 17 residues. CDR1 is SGHTA and CDR2 is FQGNSA in the germline V gene. The CDR3 coding sequence is TGTGCCAGCAGTTTAGGCCCGGGACAGACCCTAAATGAAAAACTGTTTTTT. It specifies CASSLGPGQTLNEKLFF.

This clone was recorded only once. The genes are TRBV7-3 and TRBJ2-1; TRBD2 agrees at 13 bases. Unmatched junction bases numbered 8, after V lost 5 bases and J lost 10 bases. The CDR3 runs to 15 residues. Germline assignment: CDR1 SGHTA and CDR2 FQGTGA. The CDR3 here is CASSLGTSGKEEQFF. As DNA, the CDR3 is TGTGCCAGCAGCCTAGGGACTAGCGGGAAAGAAGAGCAGTTCTTC.

This sequence joins TRBV19 and TRBJ2-2; no clear D. The CDR3 consists of 13 residues. Germline lookup yields CDR1 LNHDA and CDR2 SQIVND (reference sequence). V was cut by 7 bases and J by 2 bases, with 8 bases left in between. DNA for the CDR3: TGTGCCAGTACCAATCCCAACACCGGGGAGCTGTTTTTT. Protein product: CASTNPNTGELFF.